This TCR beta chain comes out of a study of CD8+ T cells in alopecia areata. Study-wide points: Clonality exceeded that of normal scalp in lesional scalp, most notably in alopecia totalis/universalis. Because one nonresponder was included, the link of baseline CD8+ expansion to response is considered uncertain.

Noted treatment: oral pan-JAK inhibitor, 5-10 mg twice daily. Patients with alopecia areata provided lesional scalp punch biopsies as well as peripheral blood. Sorting of PBMCs yielded the CD4+ and CD8+ T cells. It was cDNA, reverse transcribed from extracted RNA, that served as the sequencing template. Measured with immunoSEQ multiplex PCR; TCRdb has only the in-frame clones, and not every one. The data contain 180,000 or so clones, roughly 50% of them singletons. A word on this clone: The target antigen is unknown.

V dropped 1 base and J dropped 5 bases, with 5 bases sitting between them. This CDR3 spans 12 amino acids. Germline-derived CDR1 and CDR2 are SEHNR and FQNEAQ (reference sequence). The receptor was derived from a human donor with alopecia areata. The chain carries TRBV7-9 and TRBJ1-1; D call uncertain. Sequencing was performed on CD4+ T cells sorted from blood, taken at approximately week 56, from a patient treated with tofacitinib. CDR3 sequence reads: CASSLDGTEAFF. DNA for the CDR3: TGTGCCAGCAGCTTAGACGGGACTGAAGCTTTCTTT. The whole variable domain, filled in from reference TRBV7-9 and TRBJ1-1, reads DTGVSQNPRHKITKRGQNVTFRCDPISEHNRLYWYRQTLGQGPEFLTYFQNEAQLEKSRLLSDRFSAERPKGSFSTLEIQRTEQGDSAMYLCASSLDGTEAFFGQGTRLTVV.